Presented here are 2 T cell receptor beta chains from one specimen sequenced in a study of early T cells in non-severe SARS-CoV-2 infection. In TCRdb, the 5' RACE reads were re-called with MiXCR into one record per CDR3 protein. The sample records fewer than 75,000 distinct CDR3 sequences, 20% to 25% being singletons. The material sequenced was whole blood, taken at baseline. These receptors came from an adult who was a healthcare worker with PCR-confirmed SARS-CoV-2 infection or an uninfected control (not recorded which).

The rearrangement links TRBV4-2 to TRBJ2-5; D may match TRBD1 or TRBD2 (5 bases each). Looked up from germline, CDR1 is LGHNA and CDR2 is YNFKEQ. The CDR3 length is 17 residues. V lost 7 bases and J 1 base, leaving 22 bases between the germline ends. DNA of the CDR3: TGTGCCAGCACCGTACTTTTGTTTGGGGGTATCCAAGAGACCCAGTACTTC. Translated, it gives CASTVLLFGGIQETQYF.

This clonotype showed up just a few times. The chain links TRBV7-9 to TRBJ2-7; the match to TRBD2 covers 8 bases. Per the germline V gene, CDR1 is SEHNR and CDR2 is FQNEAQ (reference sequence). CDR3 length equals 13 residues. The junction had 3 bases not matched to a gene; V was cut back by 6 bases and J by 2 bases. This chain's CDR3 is CASSGTRTYEQYF. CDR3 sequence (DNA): TGTGCCAGCAGTGGGACTAGAACCTACGAGCAGTACTTC.